This T cell receptor (beta chain) was identified during a study of patients and donors after allogeneic stem cell transplantation. CDR1 is SGHRS, CDR2 YFSETQ, per germline. Trimming pared 1 base from V and 10 bases from J, leaving 12 bases between. The CDR3 runs to 13 residues. TCRdb ran MiXCR on the RT-PCR reads and lists one entry per CDR3 protein. The profile shows roughly 150,000 distinct CDR3 sequences, more than 20% of them singletons. This chain uses TRBV5-1 with TRBJ2-1, with D hard to call. The receptor comes from a human donor who was either an allogeneic HSCT recipient or a stem cell or donor lymphocyte infusion donor (not recorded which). It is not recorded whose cells these are; they may come from a transplant donor. Sequencing was performed on blood, either unsorted or a sorted T cell fraction (not recorded which). CDR3 protein: CASSLLPDREQFF. In DNA, the CDR3 is TGCGCCAGCAGCTTGTTGCCAGACCGCGAGCAGTTCTTC.